Listed below are T cell receptor beta chains from one sample, sequenced in a study of blood T cell repertoires in COVID-19. Sequencing used immunoSEQ multiplex PCR; TCRdb keeps in-frame clones, though not all of them. The sample lists some 150,000 clones; roughly 87% were seen once. The specimen sequenced was peripheral blood. These receptors were collected from a woman between 50 and 59 years old with acute or convalescent COVID-19. Each CDR3 is given with its conserved first and last residue. Each record gives: V gene, J gene, CDR3 protein.

v_call: TRBV4-2
j_call: TRBJ1-5
cdr3_aa: CASSQDHPNQPQHF

v_call: TRBV11-2
j_call: TRBJ2-1
cdr3_aa: CASSRSSGGRYNEQFF

v_call: TRBV24-1
j_call: TRBJ1-5
cdr3_aa: CATSDKGNSNQPQHF

v_call: TRBV3-1/TRBV3-2
j_call: TRBJ2-7
cdr3_aa: CASSQDGLLITGEQYF

v_call: TRBV25-1
j_call: TRBJ2-1
cdr3_aa: CASSEEEGNEQFF

v_call: TRBV30
j_call: TRBJ1-4
cdr3_aa: CAWSVQGNEKLFF

v_call: TRBV5-1
j_call: TRBJ2-2
cdr3_aa: CASSYVATNTGELFF

v_call: TRBV27
j_call: TRBJ2-7
cdr3_aa: CASSSGTGNYEQYF

v_call: TRBV6-5
j_call: TRBJ2-2
cdr3_aa: CASIHRVNTGELFF

v_call: TRBV10-1
j_call: TRBJ2-1
cdr3_aa: CASSPSGRANNEQFF

v_call: TRBV24-1
j_call: TRBJ2-7
cdr3_aa: CATSGPGESYEQYF

v_call: TRBV9
j_call: TRBJ2-2
cdr3_aa: CASSVGQNTGELFF

v_call: TRBV7-8
j_call: TRBJ2-7
cdr3_aa: CASSLAGTAYEQYF

v_call: TRBV28
j_call: TRBJ1-2
cdr3_aa: CASRSGGYYGYTF

v_call: TRBV6-5
j_call: TRBJ1-2
cdr3_aa: CASTWDRLNVGYTF

v_call: TRBV7-2
j_call: TRBJ2-3
cdr3_aa: CASSLRAGAYTDTQYF

v_call: TRBV3-1/TRBV3-2
j_call: TRBJ1-2
cdr3_aa: CASSLLGRGDYGYTF

v_call: TRBV4-2
j_call: TRBJ1-1
cdr3_aa: CASSQEVYTEAFF

v_call: TRBV29-1
j_call: TRBJ1-4
cdr3_aa: CSVSQGSFLEKLFF

v_call: TRBV19
j_call: TRBJ2-2
cdr3_aa: CASSIRTFGTSGEANTGELFF

v_call: TRBV27
j_call: TRBJ1-3
cdr3_aa: CASRQQGAGNTIYF

v_call: TRBV7-7
j_call: TRBJ2-1
cdr3_aa: CASSLALGGAHNEQFF

v_call: TRBV21-1
j_call: TRBJ1-2
cdr3_aa: CASRARWTGRFGYTF

v_call: TRBV5-4
j_call: TRBJ2-3
cdr3_aa: CASSRGGNRPTDTQYF

v_call: TRBV5-6
j_call: TRBJ2-3
cdr3_aa: CASSGSGGPDTQYF

v_call: TRBV9
j_call: TRBJ2-1
cdr3_aa: CASSVVSGAYNEQFF

v_call: TRBV28
j_call: TRBJ2-1
cdr3_aa: CASSLATPNEQFF

v_call: TRBV24-1
j_call: TRBJ2-1
cdr3_aa: CATSDQPGGREQFF

v_call: TRBV9
j_call: TRBJ2-2
cdr3_aa: CASSVGQSITMTGELFF

v_call: TRBV11-2
j_call: TRBJ2-3
cdr3_aa: CASSSAASGWLDTQYF

v_call: TRBV11-2
j_call: TRBJ2-1
cdr3_aa: CASSLDQAGGYNEQFF

v_call: TRBV2
j_call: TRBJ2-5
cdr3_aa: CASSARVAGGETQYF

v_call: TRBV7-3
j_call: TRBJ2-1
cdr3_aa: CASSLMYGTRGEQFF

v_call: TRBV9
j_call: TRBJ2-3
cdr3_aa: CASSVEGSGRVFKDTQYF

v_call: TRBV30
j_call: TRBJ1-2
cdr3_aa: CAWSEGTDNYGYTF

v_call: TRBV15
j_call: TRBJ2-7
cdr3_aa: CATTQGSEQYF

v_call: TRBV20-1
j_call: TRBJ1-1
cdr3_aa: CSASKPGQGFTMNTEAFF

v_call: TRBV3-1/TRBV3-2
j_call: TRBJ2-2
cdr3_aa: CASSQDHPAGSTGELFF

v_call: TRBV2
j_call: TRBJ1-3
cdr3_aa: CASSEARVTGNTIYF

v_call: TRBV5-4
j_call: TRBJ2-7
cdr3_aa: CASSLREGYEQYF

v_call: TRBV4-1
j_call: TRBJ2-7
cdr3_aa: CASSQDQPGLVGRYEQYF

v_call: TRBV5-5
j_call: TRBJ2-3
cdr3_aa: CASSLFLAIPGTDTQYF

v_call: TRBV20-1
j_call: TRBJ2-1
cdr3_aa: CSARGQFF